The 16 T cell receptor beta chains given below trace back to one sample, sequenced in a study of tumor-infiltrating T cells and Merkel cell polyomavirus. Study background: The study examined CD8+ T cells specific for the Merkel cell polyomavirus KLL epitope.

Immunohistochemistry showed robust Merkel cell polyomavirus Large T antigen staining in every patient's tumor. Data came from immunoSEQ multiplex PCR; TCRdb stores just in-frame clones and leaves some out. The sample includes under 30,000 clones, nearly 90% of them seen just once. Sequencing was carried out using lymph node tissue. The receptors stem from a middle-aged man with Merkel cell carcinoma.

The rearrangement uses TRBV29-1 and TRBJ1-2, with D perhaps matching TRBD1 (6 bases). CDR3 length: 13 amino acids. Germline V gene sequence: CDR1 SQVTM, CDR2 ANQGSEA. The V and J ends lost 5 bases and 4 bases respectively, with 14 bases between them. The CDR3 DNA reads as TGCAGCGTTACAGGGAGGGTCGGCTATGGCTACACCTTC. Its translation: CSVTGRVGYGYTF.

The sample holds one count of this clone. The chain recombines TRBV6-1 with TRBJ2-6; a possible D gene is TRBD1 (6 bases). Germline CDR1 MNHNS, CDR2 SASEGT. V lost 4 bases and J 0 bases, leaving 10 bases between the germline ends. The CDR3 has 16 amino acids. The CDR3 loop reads CASSGRDTSGANVLTF. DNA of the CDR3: TGTGCCAGCAGTGGCCGGGACACCTCTGGGGCCAACGTCCTGACTTTC.

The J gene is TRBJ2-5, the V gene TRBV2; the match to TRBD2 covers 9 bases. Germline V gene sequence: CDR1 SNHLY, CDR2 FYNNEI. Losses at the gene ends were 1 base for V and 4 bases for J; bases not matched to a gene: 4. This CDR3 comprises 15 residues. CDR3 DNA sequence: TGTGCCAGCAGTGAAGAGAAGCGGGGGGTAGAGACCCAGTACTTC. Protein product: CASSEEKRGVETQYF.

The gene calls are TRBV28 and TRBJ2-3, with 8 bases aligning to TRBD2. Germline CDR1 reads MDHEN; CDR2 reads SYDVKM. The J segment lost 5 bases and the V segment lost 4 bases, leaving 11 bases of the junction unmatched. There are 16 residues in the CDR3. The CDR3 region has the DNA TGTGCCAGCAGTTCCTCCGGGACTAGGAATGTAGATACGCAGTATTTT. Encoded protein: CASSSSGTRNVDTQYF.

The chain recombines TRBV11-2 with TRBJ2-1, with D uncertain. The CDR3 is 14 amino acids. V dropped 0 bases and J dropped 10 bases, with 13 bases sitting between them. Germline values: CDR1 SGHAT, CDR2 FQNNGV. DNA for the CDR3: TGTGCCAGCAGCTTAGAGTCTTCAAGAGGAGAGCAGTTCTTC. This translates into CASSLESSRGEQFF.

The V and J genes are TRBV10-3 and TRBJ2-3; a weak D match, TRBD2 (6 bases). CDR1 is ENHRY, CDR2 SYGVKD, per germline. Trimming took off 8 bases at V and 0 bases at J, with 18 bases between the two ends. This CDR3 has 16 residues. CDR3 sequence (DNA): TGTGCCATCCTTCAGTCTCATGCGGGGAGCACAGATACGCAGTATTTT. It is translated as CAILQSHAGSTDTQYF.

DNA of the CDR3: TGTGCCATCGGGCGGGGGGGCCCCTACGAGCAGTACTTC. It is translated as CAIGRGGPYEQYF. This chain connects TRBV7-9 to TRBJ2-7; 9 bases agree with TRBD2. The junction had 6 bases not matched to a gene; V was cut back by 10 bases and J by 2 bases. This CDR3 contains 13 residues. The germline V gene has CDR1 SEHNR and CDR2 FQNEAQ (reference sequence). Full variable domain (missing parts from reference TRBV7-9 and TRBJ2-7): DTGVSQNPRHKITKRGQNVTFRCDPISEHNRLYWYRQTLGQGPEFLTYFQNEAQLEKSRLLSDRFSAERPKGSFSTLEIQRTEQGDSAMYLCAIGRGGPYEQYFGPGTRLTVT.

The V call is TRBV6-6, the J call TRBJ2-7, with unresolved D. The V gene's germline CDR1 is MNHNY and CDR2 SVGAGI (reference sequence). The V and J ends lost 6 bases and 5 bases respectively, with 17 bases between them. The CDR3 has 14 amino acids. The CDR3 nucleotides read TGTGCCAGCAGCCCCGAGACTCCCCGCAACGAGCAGTACTTC. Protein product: CASSPETPRNEQYF.

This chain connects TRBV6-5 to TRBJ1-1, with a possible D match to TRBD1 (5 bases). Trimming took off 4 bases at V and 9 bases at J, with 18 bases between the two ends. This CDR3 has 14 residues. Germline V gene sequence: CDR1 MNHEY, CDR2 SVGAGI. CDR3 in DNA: TGTGCCAGCAGTTTTTCGGACACGGACACCCAAGCTTTCTTT. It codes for CASSFSDTDTQAFF.

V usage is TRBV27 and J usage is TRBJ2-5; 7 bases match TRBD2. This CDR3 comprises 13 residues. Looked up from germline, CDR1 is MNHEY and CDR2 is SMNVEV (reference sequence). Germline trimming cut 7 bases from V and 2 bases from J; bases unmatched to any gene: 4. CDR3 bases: TGTGCCAGCAAACCGGGACTACAAGAGACCCAGTACTTC. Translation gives CASKPGLQETQYF.

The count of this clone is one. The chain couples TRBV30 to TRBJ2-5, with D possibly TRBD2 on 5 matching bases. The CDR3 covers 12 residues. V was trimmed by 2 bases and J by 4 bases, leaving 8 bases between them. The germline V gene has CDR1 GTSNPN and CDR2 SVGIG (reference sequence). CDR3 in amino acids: CAWSRTGETQYF. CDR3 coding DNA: TGTGCCTGGAGTCGGACTGGAGAGACCCAGTACTTC.

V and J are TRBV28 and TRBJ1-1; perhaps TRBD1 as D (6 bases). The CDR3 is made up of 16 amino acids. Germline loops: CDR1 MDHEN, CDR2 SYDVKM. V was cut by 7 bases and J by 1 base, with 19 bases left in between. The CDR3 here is CASKGYGGAQNTEAFF. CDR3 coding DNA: TGTGCCAGCAAAGGATATGGGGGGGCGCAGAACACTGAAGCTTTCTTT.

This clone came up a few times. In DNA form, the CDR3 reads TGCGCCAGCAGCGACCCGGACAGGTACGAGCAGTACTTC. Translated, it gives CASSDPDRYEQYF. J is TRBJ2-7 and V is TRBV5-1; the match to TRBD1 covers 7 bases. The CDR3 contains 13 residues. Germline CDR1 SGHRS, CDR2 YFSETQ. J was trimmed by 4 bases and V by 4 bases; bases with no gene match: 5.

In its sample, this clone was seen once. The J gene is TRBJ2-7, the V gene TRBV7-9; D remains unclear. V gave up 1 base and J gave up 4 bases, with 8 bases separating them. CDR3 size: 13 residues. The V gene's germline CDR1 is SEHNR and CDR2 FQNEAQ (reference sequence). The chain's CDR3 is CASSLVSGYEQYF. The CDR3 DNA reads TGTGCCAGCAGCTTAGTCTCGGGTTACGAGCAGTACTTC. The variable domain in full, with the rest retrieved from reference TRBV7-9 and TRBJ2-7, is DTGVSQNPRHKITKRGQNVTFRCDPISEHNRLYWYRQTLGQGPEFLTYFQNEAQLEKSRLLSDRFSAERPKGSFSTLEIQRTEQGDSAMYLCASSLVSGYEQYFGPGTRLTVT.

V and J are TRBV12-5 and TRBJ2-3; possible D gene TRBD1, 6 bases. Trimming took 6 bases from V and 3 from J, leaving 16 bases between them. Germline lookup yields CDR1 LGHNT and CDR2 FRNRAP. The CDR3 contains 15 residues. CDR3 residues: CASGVGAGWTDTQYF. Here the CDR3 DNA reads TGTGCTAGTGGGGTGGGGGCAGGGTGGACAGATACGCAGTATTTT. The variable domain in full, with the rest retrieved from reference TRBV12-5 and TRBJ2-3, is DARVTQTPRHKVTEMGQEVTMRCQPILGHNTVFWYRQTMMQGLELLAYFRNRAPLDDSGMPKDRFSAEMPDATLATLKIQPSEPRDSAVYFCASGVGAGWTDTQYFGPGTRLTVL.

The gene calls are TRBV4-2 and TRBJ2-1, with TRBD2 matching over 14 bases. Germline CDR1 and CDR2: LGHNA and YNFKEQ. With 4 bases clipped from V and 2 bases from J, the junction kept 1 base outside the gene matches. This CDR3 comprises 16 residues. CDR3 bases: TGTGCCAGCAGCCCGGGACTAGCGGGGGCCTACAATGAGCAGTTCTTC. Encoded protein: CASSPGLAGAYNEQFF.